This TCR beta chain originates from a study of Graves' ophthalmopathy and Graves' hyperthyroidism. Details on this clonotype: It is likely a read error, because the conserved phenylalanine at the end of the CDR3 is missing.

Ophthalmopathy cases showed moderate-to-severe activity, scoring CAS ≥3 and NOSPECS ≥4, with duration under 3 months. Orbital computed tomography and thyroid ultrasound, along with TRAb, serum thyroxine and clinical symptoms, underpinned diagnosis. This CDR3 is built from 12 residues. V was clipped by 1 base and J by 7 bases, with 8 bases between them. Germline V gene data show CDR1 as DFQATT and CDR2 as SNEGSKA (reference sequence). Using RNA transcripts, the TCR beta CDR3 regions were amplified. An initial RT-PCR round employing HTBI primers preceded a second-round multiplex PCR. MiXCR, applied by TCRdb to the multiplex PCR reads, yields one record per CDR3 protein. The sample consists of 500,000 to 800,000 distinct CDR3 sequences, roughly 39% of them appearing once.

The TCR originated in an adult man with Graves' ophthalmopathy. The V gene is TRBV20-1, the J gene TRBJ1-3; D gene ambiguous. The sample taken for sequencing was peripheral blood. The DNA for the CDR3 is TGCAGTGCTAGAGCCCGGGAGAACACCATATATCTT. Its translation is CSARARENTIYL.